This is a list of T cell receptor beta chains from one sample in a study of blood T cell repertoires in COVID-19. Sequencing was performed with immunoSEQ multiplex PCR; in TCRdb, only in-frame clones are kept and a portion is missing. The repertoire holds approximately 250,000 clones, with 80% to 90% as singletons. The sequencing input was PBMCs or T cells enriched from blood (not recorded which). The receptors were gathered from a woman aged 30 to 39 who had recovered from COVID-19. CDR3s include the opening cysteine and the closing phenylalanine or tryptophan. Clone sizes are given selectively: once, few, many, or a class where the clone is expanded.

TRBV19 - CASSAGTQVPRQYF
TRBV19 - CASSIKGGQGNTIYF
TRBV7-9 - CASSSSPGSNQPQHF
TRBV16 - CASSPTNTGTYGYTF
TRBV4-3 - CASSQVSRASGTGELFF
TRBV5-1 - CASSFGTDTEAFF
TRBV29-1 - CSVESHTEAFF
TRBV27 - CASSLPALAGPQETQYF
TRBV5-1 - CASSPTTAPRETQYF
TRBV7-9 - CASSASQLGGYEQYF
TRBV6-6 - CASSFGGMFTGELFF
TRBV7-3 - CASSPGSGNTIYF
TRBV10-3 - CAISEASGRIGLVF
TRBV5-6 once CASSLQGPYGYTF
TRBV7-3 - CASSPTPGTSGNEQFF
TRBV30 - CASYSGTGYGYTF
TRBV28 once CASSLMQGYGYTF
TRBV3-1/TRBV3-2 - CASSRLFILGTGKGNEQFF